The rows below give T cell receptor beta chains drawn from one sample of a study of identical twins. TCRdb processed the 5' RACE reads anew with MiXCR; each CDR3 protein has one entry. The table includes 750,000 to 950,000 distinct CDR3 sequences, about 12% detected once. The same data also contributed to another study, on yellow fever vaccine responses in identical twins.

The sequenced sample consisted of PBMCs. All receptors come from a woman under 30 in good health. The CDR3 runs from the conserved cysteine through the conserved F or W. D genes are given only for firm matches. Clone sizes are given selectively: once, few, many, or a class where the clone is expanded.

clone_size d_call j_call v_call cdr3_aa cdr3_nt
NA TRBD2 TRBJ2-5 TRBV20-1 CSARKLAGAVQETQYF TGCAGTGCTAGAAAACTAGCGGGGGCCGTTCAAGAGACCCAGTACTTC
NA NA TRBJ2-6 TRBV9 CASSPRLVGPSGANVLTF TGTGCCAGCAGCCCAAGACTAGTTGGACCTAGTGGGGCCAACGTCCTGACTTTC
few TRBD1 TRBJ2-1 TRBV25-1 CASSERQGYRNEQFF TGTGCCAGCAGTGAAAGACAGGGTTATCGCAATGAGCAGTTCTTC
few NA TRBJ2-2 TRBV27 CASSLSMGQNTGELFF TGTGCCAGCAGTTTATCGATGGGACAGAACACCGGGGAGCTGTTTTTT
NA NA TRBJ2-7 TRBV10-3 CAISVGDRSYEQYF TGTGCCATCAGTGTGGGGGATCGCTCCTACGAGCAGTACTTC
NA TRBD2 TRBJ2-7 TRBV5-1 CASSLDRVTGTSGFYEQYF TGCGCCAGCAGCTTGGACAGAGTAACCGGGACTAGCGGTTTCTACGAGCAGTACTTC
few TRBD1 TRBJ2-7 TRBV7-6 CASSSQGAGSYEQYF TGTGCCAGCAGCTCGCAGGGGGCGGGGTCCTACGAGCAGTACTTC
NA TRBD1 TRBJ1-2 TRBV19 CAISTRQGNYGYTF TGTGCCATTAGTACTCGACAGGGCAACTATGGCTACACCTTC
few NA TRBJ2-3 TRBV2 CASSANSADTQYF TGTGCCAGCAGCGCTAACTCGGCAGATACGCAGTATTTT
NA TRBD2 TRBJ2-3 TRBV5-1 CASSLVRAGGHPDTQYF TGCGCCAGCAGCTTGGTCCGGGCGGGGGGGCACCCAGATACGCAGTATTTT
NA NA TRBJ1-6 TRBV6-6 CASSYANSPLHF TGTGCCAGCAGTTACGCTAATTCACCCCTCCACTTT
few NA TRBJ2-5 TRBV7-9 CASSLPLGSGYQETQYF TGTGCCAGCAGCCTCCCCCTGGGGAGCGGGTACCAAGAGACCCAGTACTTC
few NA TRBJ2-2 TRBV5-1 CASSLDGYQTGELFF TGCGCCAGCAGCTTGGATGGGTACCAAACCGGGGAGCTGTTTTTT
NA NA TRBJ2-3 TRBV19 CASSILITGTQYF TGTGCCAGTAGTATCTTGATTACGGGTACGCAGTATTTT
NA NA TRBJ1-5 TRBV12-3/TRBV12-4 CASSGWPREPQHF TGTGCCAGCAGTGGATGGCCCAGGGAGCCCCAGCATTTT
few NA TRBJ1-6 TRBV3-1 CASSQDRAVSPLHF TGTGCCAGCAGCCAAGACCGAGCAGTTTCACCCCTCCACTTT
few TRBD2 TRBJ2-1 TRBV24-1 CATRGLADNEQFF TGTGCCACCAGAGGACTAGCGGACAATGAGCAGTTCTTC
many NA TRBJ2-7 TRBV7-2 CASSLGTGLSYEQYF TGTGCCAGCAGCCTCGGGACGGGACTCTCCTACGAGCAGTACTTC
NA NA TRBJ2-3 TRBV4-1 CASSQTGLPTDTQYF TGCGCCAGCAGCCAAACCGGGCTACCTACAGATACGCAGTATTTT
NA NA TRBJ2-1 TRBV27 CASSLGRLQVGEQFF TGTGCCAGCAGTTTAGGCCGCCTCCAGGTCGGTGAGCAGTTCTTC
NA TRBD2 TRBJ2-7 TRBV29-1 CSVAWTSGRAYEQYF TGCAGCGTTGCGTGGACTAGCGGGAGGGCCTACGAGCAGTACTTC
many NA TRBJ2-1 TRBV2 CASSIFGSTYNEQFF TGTGCCAGCAGTATATTCGGGAGCACCTACAATGAGCAGTTCTTC
few NA TRBJ1-3 TRBV12-3/TRBV12-4 CASRVTGSGNTIYF TGTGCCAGCAGGGTAACAGGGTCTGGAAACACCATATATTTT
NA NA TRBJ2-3 TRBV12-5 CASGLTRSTDTQYF TGTGCTAGTGGTTTGACTAGATCCACAGATACGCAGTATTTT
many NA TRBJ2-2 TRBV19 CASNGRGNTGELFF TGTGCCAGTAACGGCAGGGGGAACACCGGGGAGCTGTTTTTT
NA NA TRBJ2-7 TRBV5-1 CASSSSPLPSYSYEQYF TGCGCCAGCAGCTCAAGTCCCTTACCTTCTTACTCCTACGAGCAGTACTTC
NA NA TRBJ1-1 TRBV27 CASSLGRSGTEAFF TGTGCCAGCAGTTTAGGGCGGTCCGGCACTGAAGCTTTCTTT
NA TRBD1 TRBJ2-5 TRBV5-1 CASSSDRGGETQYF TGCGCCAGCAGTAGCGACAGGGGTGGGGAGACCCAGTACTTC
NA NA TRBJ2-1 TRBV6-5 CASTGLGNEQFF TGTGCCAGCACAGGGTTAGGCAATGAGCAGTTCTTC